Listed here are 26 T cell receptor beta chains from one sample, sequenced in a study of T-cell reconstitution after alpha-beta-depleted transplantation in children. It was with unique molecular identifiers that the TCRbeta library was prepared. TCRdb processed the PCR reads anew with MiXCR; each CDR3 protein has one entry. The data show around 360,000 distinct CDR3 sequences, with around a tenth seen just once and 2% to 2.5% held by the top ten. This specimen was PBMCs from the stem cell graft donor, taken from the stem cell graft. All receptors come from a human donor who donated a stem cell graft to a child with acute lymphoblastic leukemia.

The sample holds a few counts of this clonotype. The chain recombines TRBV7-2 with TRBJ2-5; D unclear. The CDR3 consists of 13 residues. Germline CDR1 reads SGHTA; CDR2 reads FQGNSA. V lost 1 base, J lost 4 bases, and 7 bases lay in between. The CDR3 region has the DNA TGTGCCAGCAGCTTAGGGATCAGAGAGACCCAGTACTTC. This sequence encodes CASSLGIRETQYF.

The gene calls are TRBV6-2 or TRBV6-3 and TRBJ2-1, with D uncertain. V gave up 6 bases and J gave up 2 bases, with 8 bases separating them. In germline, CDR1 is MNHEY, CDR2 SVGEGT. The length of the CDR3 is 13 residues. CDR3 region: CASSLFTYNEQFF. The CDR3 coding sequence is TGTGCCAGCAGCCTCTTCACCTACAATGAGCAGTTCTTC.

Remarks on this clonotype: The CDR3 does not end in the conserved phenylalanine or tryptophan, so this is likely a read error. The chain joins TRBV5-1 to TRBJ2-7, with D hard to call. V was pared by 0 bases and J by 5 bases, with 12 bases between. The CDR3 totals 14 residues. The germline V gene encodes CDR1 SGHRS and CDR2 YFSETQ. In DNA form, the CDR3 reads TGCGCCAGCAGCTTGGATAGTAGCATAGACGAGCAGTACTCC. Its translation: CASSLDSSIDEQYS.

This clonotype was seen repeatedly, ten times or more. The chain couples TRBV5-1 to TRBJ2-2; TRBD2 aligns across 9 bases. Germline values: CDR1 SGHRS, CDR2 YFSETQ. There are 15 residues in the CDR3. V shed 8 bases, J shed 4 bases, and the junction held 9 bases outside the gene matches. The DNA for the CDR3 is TGCGCCAGTTCCGCGGGAGGGCTTGGCACCGGGGAGCTGTTTTTT. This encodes CASSAGGLGTGELFF. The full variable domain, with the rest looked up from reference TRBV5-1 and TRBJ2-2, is KAGVTQTPRYLIKTRGQQVTLSCSPISGHRSVSWYQQTPGQGLQFLFEYFSETQRNKGNFPGRFSGRQFSNSRSEMNVSTLELGDSALYLCASSAGGLGTGELFFGEGSRLTVL.

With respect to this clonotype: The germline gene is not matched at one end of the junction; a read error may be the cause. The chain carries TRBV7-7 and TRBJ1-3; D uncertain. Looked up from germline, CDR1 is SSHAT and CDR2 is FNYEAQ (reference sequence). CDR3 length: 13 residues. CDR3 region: CASSLRVGNTIYF. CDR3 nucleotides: TGTGCTAGCAGCTTACGTGTCGGAAACACCATATATTTT.

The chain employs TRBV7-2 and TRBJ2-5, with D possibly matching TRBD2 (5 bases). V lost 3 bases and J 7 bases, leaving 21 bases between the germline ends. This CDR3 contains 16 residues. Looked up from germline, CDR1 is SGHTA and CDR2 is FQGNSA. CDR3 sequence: CASSFTSISGVATQYF. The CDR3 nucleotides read TGTGCCAGCAGCTTCACGAGTATCAGCGGAGTGGCGACCCAGTACTTC.

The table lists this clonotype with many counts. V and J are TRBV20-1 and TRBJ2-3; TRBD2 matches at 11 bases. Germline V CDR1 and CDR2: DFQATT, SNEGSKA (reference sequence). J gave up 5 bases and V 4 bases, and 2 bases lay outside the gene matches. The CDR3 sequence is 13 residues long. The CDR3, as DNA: TGCAGTGCTATCGGACTAGCGGGAGATACGCAGTATTTT. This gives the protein CSAIGLAGDTQYF.

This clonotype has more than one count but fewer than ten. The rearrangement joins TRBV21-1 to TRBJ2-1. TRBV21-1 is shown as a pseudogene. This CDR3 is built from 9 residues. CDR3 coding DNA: TGTGCCAGCAGCAAGGAGCAGTTCTTC. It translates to CASSKEQFF.

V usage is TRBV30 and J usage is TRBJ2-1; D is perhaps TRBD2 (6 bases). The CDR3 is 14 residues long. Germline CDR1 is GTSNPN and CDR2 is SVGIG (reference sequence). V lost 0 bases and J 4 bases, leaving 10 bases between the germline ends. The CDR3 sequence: CAWSVLAGYNEQFF. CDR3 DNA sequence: TGTGCCTGGAGTGTACTAGCTGGTTACAATGAGCAGTTCTTC.

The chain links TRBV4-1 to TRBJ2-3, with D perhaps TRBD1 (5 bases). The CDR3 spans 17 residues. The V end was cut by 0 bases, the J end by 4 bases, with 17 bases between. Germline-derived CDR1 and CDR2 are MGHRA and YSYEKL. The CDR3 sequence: CASSQDFQGPAADTQYF. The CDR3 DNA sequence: TGCGCCAGCAGCCAAGACTTCCAGGGCCCAGCAGCAGATACGCAGTATTTT.

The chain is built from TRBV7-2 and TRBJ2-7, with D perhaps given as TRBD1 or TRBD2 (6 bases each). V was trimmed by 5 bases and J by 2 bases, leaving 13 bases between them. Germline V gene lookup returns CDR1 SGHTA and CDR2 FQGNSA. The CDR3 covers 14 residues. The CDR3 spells CASSPNGGPYEQYF. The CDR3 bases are TGTGCCAGCAGCCCCAACGGGGGCCCCTACGAGCAGTACTTC.

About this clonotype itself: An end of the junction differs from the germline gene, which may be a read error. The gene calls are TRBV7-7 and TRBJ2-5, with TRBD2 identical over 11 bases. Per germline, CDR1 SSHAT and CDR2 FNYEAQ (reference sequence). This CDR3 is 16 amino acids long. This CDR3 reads CASSRIAGGPRETQYF. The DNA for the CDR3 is TGTGCTAGCAGCCGTATAGCGGGAGGGCCGAGGGAGACCCAGTACTTC.

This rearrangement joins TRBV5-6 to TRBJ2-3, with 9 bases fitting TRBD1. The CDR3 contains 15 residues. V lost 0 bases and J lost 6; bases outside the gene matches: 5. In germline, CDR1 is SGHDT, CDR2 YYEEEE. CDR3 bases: TGTGCCAGCAGCTTGGGGGACAGGGAATATGATACGCAGTATTTT. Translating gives CASSLGDREYDTQYF.

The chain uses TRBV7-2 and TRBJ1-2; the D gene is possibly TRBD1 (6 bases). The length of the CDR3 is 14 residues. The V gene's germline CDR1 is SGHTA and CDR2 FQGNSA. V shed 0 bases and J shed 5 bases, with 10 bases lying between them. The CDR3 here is CASSLAWGPYGYTF. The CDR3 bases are TGTGCCAGCAGCTTAGCGTGGGGGCCGTATGGCTACACCTTC.

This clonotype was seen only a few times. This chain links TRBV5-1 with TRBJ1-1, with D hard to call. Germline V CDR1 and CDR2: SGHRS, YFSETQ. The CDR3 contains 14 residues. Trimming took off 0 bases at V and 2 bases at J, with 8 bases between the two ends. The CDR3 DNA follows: TGCGCCAGCAGCTTGGACACGATTAACACTGAAGCTTTCTTT. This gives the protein CASSLDTINTEAFF.

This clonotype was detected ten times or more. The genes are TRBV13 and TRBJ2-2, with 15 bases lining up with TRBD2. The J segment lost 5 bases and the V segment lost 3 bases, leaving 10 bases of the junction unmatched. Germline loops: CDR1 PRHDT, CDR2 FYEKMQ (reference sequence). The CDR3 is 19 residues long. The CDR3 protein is CASSFNTPGLAGGTGELFF. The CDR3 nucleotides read TGTGCCAGCAGCTTTAATACCCCGGGACTAGCGGGAGGAACCGGGGAGCTGTTTTTT.

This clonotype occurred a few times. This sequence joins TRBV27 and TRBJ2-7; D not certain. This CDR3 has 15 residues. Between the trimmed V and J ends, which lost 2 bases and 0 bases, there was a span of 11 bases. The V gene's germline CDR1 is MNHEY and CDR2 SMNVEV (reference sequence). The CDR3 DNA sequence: TGTGCCAGCAGTTTAGGTCCAGCCCGCTCCTACGAGCAGTACTTC. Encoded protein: CASSLGPARSYEQYF.

CDR3 in DNA: TGTGCCAGCAGTGAATGGCCACATACGCAGTATTTT. Encoded protein: CASSEWPHTQYF. The chain employs TRBV6-1 and TRBJ2-3; unclear D gene. Germline V gene sequence: CDR1 MNHNS, CDR2 SASEGT. Trimming cost V 2 bases and J 7 bases, with 7 bases left between them. The CDR3 extends over 12 amino acids.

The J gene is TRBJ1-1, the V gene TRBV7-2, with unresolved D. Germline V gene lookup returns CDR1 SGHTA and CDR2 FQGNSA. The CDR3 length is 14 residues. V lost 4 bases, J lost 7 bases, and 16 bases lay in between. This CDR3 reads CASSSLGRALEAFF. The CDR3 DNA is TGTGCCAGCAGCTCCCTAGGCAGAGCCCTTGAAGCTTTCTTT. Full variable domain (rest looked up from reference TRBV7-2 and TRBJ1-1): GAGVSQSPSNKVTEKGKDVELRCDPISGHTALYWYRQSLGQGLEFLIYFQGNSAPDKSGLPSDRFSAERTGGSVSTLTIQRTQQEDSAVYLCASSSLGRALEAFFGQGTRLTVV.

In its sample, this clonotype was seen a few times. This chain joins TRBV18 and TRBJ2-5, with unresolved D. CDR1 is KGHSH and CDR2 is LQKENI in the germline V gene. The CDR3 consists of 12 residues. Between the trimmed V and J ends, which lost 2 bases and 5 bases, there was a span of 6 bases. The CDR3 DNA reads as TGTGCCAGCTCACCAAGAGTTGAGACCCAGTACTTC. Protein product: CASSPRVETQYF.

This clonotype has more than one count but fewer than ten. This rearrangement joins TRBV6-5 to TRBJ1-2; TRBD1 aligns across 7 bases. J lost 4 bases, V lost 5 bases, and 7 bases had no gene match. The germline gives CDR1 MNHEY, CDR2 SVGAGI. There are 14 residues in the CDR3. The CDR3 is CASSNRQGGYGYTF. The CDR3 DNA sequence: TGTGCCAGCAGTAACAGACAGGGCGGCTATGGCTACACCTTC.

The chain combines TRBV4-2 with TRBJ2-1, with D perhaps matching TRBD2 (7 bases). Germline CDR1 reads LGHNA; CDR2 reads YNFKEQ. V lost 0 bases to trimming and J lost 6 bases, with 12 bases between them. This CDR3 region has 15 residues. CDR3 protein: CASSQEKAGANEQFF. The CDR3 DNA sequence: TGTGCCAGCAGCCAAGAGAAGGCGGGGGCCAATGAGCAGTTCTTC.

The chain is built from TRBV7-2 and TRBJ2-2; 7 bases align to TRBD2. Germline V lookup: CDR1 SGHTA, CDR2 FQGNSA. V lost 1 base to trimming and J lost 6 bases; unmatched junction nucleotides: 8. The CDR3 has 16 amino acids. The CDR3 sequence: CASSLGGEGLSGELFF. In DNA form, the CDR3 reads TGTGCCAGCAGCTTAGGAGGGGAGGGCCTTTCCGGGGAGCTGTTTTTT. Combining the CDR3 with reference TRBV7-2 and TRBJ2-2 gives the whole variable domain GAGVSQSPSNKVTEKGKDVELRCDPISGHTALYWYRQSLGQGLEFLIYFQGNSAPDKSGLPSDRFSAERTGGSVSTLTIQRTQQEDSAVYLCASSLGGEGLSGELFFGEGSRLTVL.

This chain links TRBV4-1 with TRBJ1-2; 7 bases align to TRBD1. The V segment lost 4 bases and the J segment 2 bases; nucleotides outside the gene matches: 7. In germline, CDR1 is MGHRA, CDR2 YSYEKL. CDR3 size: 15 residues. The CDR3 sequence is CASSLSADRNYGYTF. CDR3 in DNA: TGCGCCAGCAGCCTCTCCGCGGACAGGAACTATGGCTACACCTTC.

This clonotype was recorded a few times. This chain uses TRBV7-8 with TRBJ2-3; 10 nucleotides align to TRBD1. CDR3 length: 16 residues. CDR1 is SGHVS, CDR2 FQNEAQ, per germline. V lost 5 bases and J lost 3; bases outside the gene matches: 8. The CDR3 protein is CASSRRDRGLTDTQYF. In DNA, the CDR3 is TGTGCCAGCAGCCGGCGGGACAGGGGTTTAACAGATACGCAGTATTTT.

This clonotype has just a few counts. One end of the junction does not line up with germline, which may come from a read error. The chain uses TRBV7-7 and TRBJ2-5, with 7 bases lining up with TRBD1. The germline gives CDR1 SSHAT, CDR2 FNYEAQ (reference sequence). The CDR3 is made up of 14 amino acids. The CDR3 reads CASSLGTAQETQCF. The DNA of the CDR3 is TGTGCTAGCAGCTTAGGGACAGCTCAAGAGACCCAGTGCTTC. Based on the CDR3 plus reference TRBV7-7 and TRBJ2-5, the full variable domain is GAGVSQSPRYKVTKRGQDVTLRCDPISSHATLYWYQQALGQGPEFLTYFNYEAQPDKSGLPSDRFSAERPEGSISTLTIQRTEQRDSAMYRCASSLGTAQETQCFGPGTRLLVL.